Presented here are 19 T cell receptor beta chains from one specimen sequenced in a study of control samples from healthy donors and cancer patients. Only in-frame clones appear in the TCRdb table, and some are missing; sequencing was by immunoSEQ multiplex PCR. The table records about 85,000 clones, roughly 90% of them present only once. Sample: blood. The receptors stem from a man aged 45-60 years in good health.

The J gene is TRBJ1-1, the V gene TRBV7-2, with D tentatively TRBD1 (5 bases). Trimming shortened V by 4 bases and J by 5 bases, and 8 bases separated the two germline ends. This CDR3 has 12 amino acids. The germline CDR1 and CDR2 sequences are SGHTA and FQGNSA. The CDR3 is CASSSDRTEAFF. In nucleotides, the CDR3 is TGTGCCAGCAGCTCTGACAGAACTGAAGCTTTCTTT.

The rearrangement links TRBV30 to TRBJ1-5; D uncertain. CDR3 length: 15 residues. The V gene lost 0 bases and the J gene lost 5 bases, with 14 bases spanning the gap. Looked up from germline, CDR1 is GTSNPN and CDR2 is SVGIG (reference sequence). CDR3 nucleotide sequence: TGTGCCTGGAGTGTACCCCGGCCAAGCCATCAGCCCCAGCATTTT. Its protein product is CAWSVPRPSHQPQHF.

A note on this clone: It may be a read error: a sequence one base away is much more abundant. Since the CDR3 does not end with the conserved phenylalanine or tryptophan, this likely comes from a read error. The chain employs TRBV6-1 and TRBJ2-7, with D tentatively TRBD1 (6 bases). The V gene's germline CDR1 is MNHNS and CDR2 SASEGT. This CDR3 contains 13 residues. The V end lost 3 bases, the J end lost 2 bases, and 8 bases lay between the germline ends. The DNA of the CDR3 is TGTGCCAGCAGTGACCGACAGGCCTACGAGCAGTACCTC. It yields the protein CASSDRQAYEQYL.

The rearrangement uses TRBV2 and TRBJ2-4; D may be TRBD1 or TRBD2 (6 bases each). The CDR3 runs to 14 residues. V was pared by 4 bases and J by 1 base, with 8 bases between. The germline V gene has CDR1 SNHLY and CDR2 FYNNEI. In nucleotides, the CDR3 is TGTGCCAGCAGTGTGGGGGGCGCCAAAAACATTCAGTACTTC. Amino acids: CASSVGGAKNIQYF.

V and J are TRBV7-9 and TRBJ2-7; 10 bases align to TRBD1. The CDR3 loop spans 14 amino acids. The J segment lost 4 bases and the V segment lost 5 bases, leaving 5 bases of the junction unmatched. Germline V CDR1 and CDR2: SEHNR, FQNEAQ (reference sequence). CDR3 in DNA: TGTGCCAGCAGCCAAGGACAGGGGGGATACGAGCAGTACTTC. It is translated as CASSQGQGGYEQYF.

The chain is built from TRBV23-1 and TRBJ1-5; 8 bases fit TRBD1. TRBV23-1 is designated an ORF whose function remains uncertain. V trimming: 10 bases; J trimming: 0 bases; junction bases outside the gene matches: 8. The CDR3 length is 15 residues. The CDR3 reads CAITGGVYSNQPQHF. DNA of the CDR3: TGCGCCATCACAGGGGGGGTTTATAGCAATCAGCCCCAGCATTTT.

The genes are TRBV5-6 and TRBJ1-6; D uncertain. The CDR3 spans 12 residues. Germline V gene sequence: CDR1 SGHDT, CDR2 YYEEEE. V was clipped by 4 bases and J by 7 bases, with 6 bases between them. The chain's CDR3 is CASSGGNSPLHF. Written as DNA, the CDR3 is TGTGCCAGCAGCGGCGGGAATTCACCCCTCCACTTT.

This chain links TRBV30 with TRBJ1-1; possible D gene TRBD1, 6 bases. Germline values: CDR1 GTSNPN, CDR2 SVGIG (reference sequence). There are 13 residues in the CDR3. V was pared by 4 bases and J by 3 bases, with 12 bases between. The CDR3 DNA sequence: TGTGCCTGGAAACAGGGAGGCCACACTGAAGCTTTCTTT. It is translated as CAWKQGGHTEAFF. Complete variable domain (other parts from reference TRBV30 and TRBJ1-1): SQTIHQWPATLVQPVGSPLSLECTVEGTSNPNLYWYRQAAGRGLQLLFYSVGIGQISSEVPQNLSASRPQDRQFILSSKKLLLSDSGFYLCAWKQGGHTEAFFGQGTRLTVV.

The V call is TRBV5-6, the J call TRBJ2-2; possibly TRBD2 for D (6 bases). The CDR3 loop spans 16 amino acids. The germline V gene encodes CDR1 SGHDT and CDR2 YYEEEE. V was trimmed by 4 bases and J by 7 bases, leaving 20 bases between them. CDR3: CASSLRTGVQLGELFF. CDR3 DNA sequence: TGTGCCAGCAGCCTACGTACGGGGGTACAACTCGGGGAGCTGTTTTTT.

This clone appeared once. The chain employs TRBV7-8 and TRBJ2-3, with D possibly TRBD2 on 6 matching bases. CDR3 length: 16 residues. V was clipped by 0 bases and J by 0 bases, with 10 bases between them. CDR1 and CDR2 (germline): SGHVS, FQNEAQ. The CDR3 region is CASSLALALSTDTQYF. In DNA form, the CDR3 reads TGTGCCAGCAGCTTAGCGCTAGCGCTGAGCACAGATACGCAGTATTTT.

The sample holds one count of this clone. The chain links TRBV10-3 to TRBJ2-7; 10 positions match TRBD1. With V trimmed by 4 bases and J by 0 bases, 12 bases remained unmatched. Germline V gives CDR1 ENHRY, CDR2 SYGVKD. The CDR3 is 18 residues long. CDR3 coding DNA: TGTGCCATCAGTGGTATTATAGCGGGACAGGGGAGCTCCTACGAGCAGTACTTC. Translated: CAISGIIAGQGSSYEQYF.

This clone occurred once. The chain joins TRBV3-1 (or the pseudogene TRBV3-2) to TRBJ1-4; 7 nucleotides align to TRBD1. V lost 4 bases, J lost 4 bases, and 6 bases stayed unmatched. The length of the CDR3 is 15 residues. Germline V gene data show CDR1 as LGHDT and CDR2 as YNNKEL (reference sequence). Here the CDR3 reads CASSLLTGNNEKLFF. CDR3 sequence (DNA): TGTGCCAGCAGCCTATTGACAGGGAATAATGAAAAACTGTTTTTT.

This chain connects TRBV27 to TRBJ1-1; possible D gene TRBD1, 6 bases. From germline, CDR1 is MNHEY and CDR2 SMNVEV (reference sequence). CDR3 size: 14 residues. V shed 5 bases and J shed 10 bases, with 20 bases lying between them. The CDR3, as DNA: TGTGCCAGCAGTCCCAGGGACATCGTCAAATCAGCTTTCTTT. It encodes CASSPRDIVKSAFF.

The V gene is TRBV24-1, the J gene TRBJ2-2; D is uncertain. The V gene lost 2 bases and the J gene lost 13 bases, with 10 bases spanning the gap. Per the germline V gene, CDR1 is KGHDR and CDR2 is SFDVKD. The CDR3 is 12 residues long. In DNA, the CDR3 is TGTGCCACCAGTGATTCGGCTGGTGGGCTGTTTTTT. Translating gives CATSDSAGGLFF.

The V call is TRBV18, the J call TRBJ1-5; tentative D call: TRBD1 (5 bases). V dropped 5 bases and J dropped 5 bases, with 13 bases sitting between them. The CDR3 contains 14 residues. CDR1 is KGHSH, CDR2 LQKENI, per germline. This CDR3 is CASSSQGDYQPQHF. The CDR3 DNA sequence: TGTGCCAGCTCATCCCAGGGTGATTATCAGCCCCAGCATTTT.

This sequence joins TRBV7-9 and TRBJ2-3; perhaps TRBD2 as D (6 bases). With 3 bases removed from V and 9 bases from J, the gap between germline ends came to 10 bases. The length of the CDR3 is 12 residues. Per germline, CDR1 SEHNR and CDR2 FQNEAQ (reference sequence). Here the CDR3 DNA reads TGTGCCAGCAGCTTCCCGGGAGAGACGCAGTATTTT. It specifies CASSFPGETQYF.

The rearrangement joins TRBV15 to TRBJ1-2; D remains ambiguous. This CDR3 region has 13 residues. Germline values: CDR1 LNHNV, CDR2 YYDKDF (reference sequence). The germline V and J ends were trimmed by 5 bases and 4 bases, with 11 bases remaining between them. The CDR3 coding sequence is TGTGCCACCAGCGGACTAGGACTCTATGGCTACACCTTC. Its translation: CATSGLGLYGYTF.

The rearrangement links TRBV9 to TRBJ2-3; TRBD2 might be the D (7 bases). This CDR3 spans 16 amino acids. CDR1 is SGDLS, CDR2 YYNGEE, per germline. V lost 2 bases, J lost 3 bases, and 16 bases lay in between. The CDR3 DNA sequence: TGTGCCAGCAGCGTCATAACGGGGGGCGGGACAGATACGCAGTATTTT. Its translation is CASSVITGGGTDTQYF.

The chain carries TRBV6-5 and TRBJ2-5; D gene uncertain. V lost 4 bases and J 2 bases, leaving 11 bases between the germline ends. Germline CDR1 reads MNHEY; CDR2 reads SVGAGI. The CDR3 consists of 14 residues. This chain's CDR3 is CASSSLGKQETQYF. CDR3 sequence (DNA): TGTGCCAGCAGTTCATTAGGGAAGCAAGAGACCCAGTACTTC.